The rows below give T cell receptor beta chains drawn from one sample of a study of immune heterogeneity within non-small cell lung tumors. Each CDR3 protein gets one entry after TCRdb re-called the multiplex PCR reads with MiXCR. In the table there are 30,000 to 40,000 distinct CDR3 sequences, around 28% of which are singletons. The material sequenced was lung tumor tissue. The receptors come from a middle-aged man with non-small cell lung cancer. CDR3s include the opening cysteine and the closing phenylalanine or tryptophan. The D gene is left open where the match is weak. A row's size may be missing; if present it is once, few, many or a size class.

13,-,few,TRBJ1-1,TRBV12-3/TRBV12-4,CASRRGLRTEAFF,TGTGCCAGCAGGAGGGGGTTGCGTACTGAAGCTTTCTTT
15,-,many,TRBJ2-1,TRBV5-1,CASSLAAALGNEQFF,TGCGCCAGCAGCTTGGCAGCGGCTTTGGGGAATGAGCAGTTCTTC
16,TRBD1,few,TRBJ2-5,TRBV7-3,CASSLGTGVGEETQYF,TGTGCCAGCAGCCTAGGGACAGGGGTTGGAGAAGAGACCCAGTACTTC
13,-,many,TRBJ1-3,TRBV15,CATSRDERNTIYF,TGTGCCACCAGCAGAGATGAACGAAACACCATATATTTT
11,-,few,TRBJ2-5,TRBV30,CAWRRLETQYF,TGTGCCTGGAGGCGCCTAGAGACCCAGTACTTC
11,-,few,TRBJ2-5,TRBV7-2,CASSPQETQYF,TGTGCCAGCAGCCCCCAGGAGACCCAGTACTTC
13,-,few,TRBJ2-5,TRBV5-5,CASSLQTQETQYF,TGTGCCAGCAGCTTACAGACCCAAGAGACCCAGTACTTC
16,-,many,TRBJ2-1,TRBV6-5,CASSYLGAGDLNEQFF,TGTGCCAGCAGTTACTTGGGGGCGGGAGATCTCAATGAGCAGTTCTTC
15,-,-,TRBJ1-5,TRBV19,CASSKGQYSHQPQHF,TGTGCCAGTAGTAAAGGACAGTATAGCCATCAGCCCCAGCATTTC
17,-,-,TRBJ1-4,TRBV7-8,CASSLGSSGVINEKLFF,TGTGCCAGCAGCTTAGGTTCTTCTGGGGTGATTAATGAAAAACTGTTTTTT
13,-,-,TRBJ1-6,TRBV18,CASSPGGNSPLHF,TGTGCCAGCTCACCAGGGGGGAATTCACCCCTCCACTTT
14,-,many,TRBJ1-5,TRBV30,CAWRGPDINQPQHF,TGTGCCTGGAGGGGTCCGGATATCAATCAGCCCCAGCATTTT
14,TRBD1,many,TRBJ2-7,TRBV20-1,CSARQDRGSGEQYF,TGCAGTGCTAGACAGGACAGGGGGTCAGGGGAGCAGTACTTC
11,-,many,TRBJ2-7,TRBV6-2/TRBV6-3,CASSYTYEQYF,TGTGCCAGCAGTTACACGTACGAGCAGTACTTC
15,-,many,TRBJ1-5,TRBV28,CASSTTDYSNQPQHF,TGTGCCAGCAGCACGACAGACTATAGCAATCAGCCCCAGCATTTT
13,-,many,TRBJ1-3,TRBV30,CAWSVYGGNTIYF,TGTGCCTGGAGTGTATACGGCGGAAACACCATATATTTT
14,TRBD1,many,TRBJ2-1,TRBV30,CAWSVVTGGNEQFF,TGTGCCTGGAGTGTGGTGACAGGGGGCAATGAGCAGTTCTTC
15,-,-,TRBJ1-4,TRBV5-6,CASTTAGGAGEKLFF,TGTGCCAGCACCACCGCGGGGGGGGCAGGCGAAAAACTGTTTTTT
13,-,many,TRBJ2-1,TRBV4-1,CASSRGGYNEQFF,TGCGCCAGCAGCCGAGGTGGATACAATGAGCAGTTCTTC
15,-,-,TRBJ1-2,TRBV20-1,CSARDGLPANYGFTF,TGCAGTGCCCGGGACGGCCTGCCTGCTAACTATGGCTTCACCTTC
15,-,once,TRBJ2-7,TRBV5-4,CASSGPSGADYEQYF,TGTGCCAGCAGCGGTCCGTCCGGAGCCGACTACGAGCAGTACTTC
16,TRBD1,few,TRBJ2-5,TRBV5-1,CASSPRTGEAQETQYF,TGCGCCAGCAGCCCGAGGACAGGGGAGGCCCAAGAGACCCAGTACTTC
15,TRBD2,-,TRBJ2-3,TRBV5-1,CASSFGTSGTDTQYF,TGCGCCAGCAGCTTCGGGACTAGCGGCACAGATACGCAGTATTTT
11,-,many,TRBJ2-7,TRBV7-6,CASSLDYEQYF,TGTGCCAGCAGCTTAGACTACGAGCAGTACTTC
13,-,many,TRBJ2-1,TRBV12-3/TRBV12-4,CASSSDGDNEQFF,TGTGCCAGCAGTTCAGACGGAGACAATGAGCAGTTCTTC
19,TRBD2,few,TRBJ2-5,TRBV6-1,CASSRRGTSGSDPKETQYF,TGTGCCAGCAGTAGACGAGGGACTAGCGGGAGCGATCCAAAAGAGACCCAGTACTTC
14,TRBD1,-,TRBJ2-3,TRBV11-3,CASSLRQGADTQYF,TGTGCCAGCAGCCTAAGACAGGGGGCAGATACGCAGTATTTT
14,TRBD2,few,TRBJ2-3,TRBV20-1,CSARGLAGVDTQYF,TGCAGTGCTAGAGGGCTAGCGGGAGTAGATACGCAGTATTTT
18,TRBD1,-,TRBJ2-6,TRBV9,CASSDRITGGSGANVLTF,TGTGCCAGCAGCGATAGGATCACAGGGGGCTCTGGGGCCAACGTCCTGACTTTC
13,-,few,TRBJ2-3,TRBV5-4,CASSRRGQDTQYF,TGTGCCAGCAGCCGGCGAGGGCAAGATACGCAGTATTTT
13,-,few,TRBJ2-1,TRBV24-1,CATSDLVMAGQFF,TGTGCCACCAGTGATTTGGTTATGGCGGGCCAGTTCTTC
16,-,-,TRBJ1-5,TRBV5-5,CASSFTTEGVIQPQHF,TGTGCCAGCAGCTTCACGACAGAGGGAGTGATTCAGCCCCAGCATTTT
16,TRBD2,many,TRBJ2-5,TRBV5-1,CASSLESGRLGETQYF,TGCGCCAGCAGCTTGGAAAGCGGGAGGTTAGGGGAGACCCAGTACTTC
14,-,-,TRBJ2-1,TRBV7-9,CASSPTPSIGEQFF,TGTGCCAGCAGCCCTACCCCGAGTATTGGTGAGCAGTTCTTC
16,TRBD2,few,TRBJ2-1,TRBV3-1,CASSRRSSGPYNEQFF,TGTGCCAGCAGCCGAAGATCTAGCGGACCATACAATGAGCAGTTCTTC
18,-,-,TRBJ1-5,TRBV6-1,CASSEARKRVGNNQPQHF,TGTGCCAGCAGTGAAGCCCGGAAGAGGGTAGGTAACAATCAGCCCCAGCATTTT
15,TRBD1,-,TRBJ2-3,TRBV7-3,CASSARGTSTDTQYF,TGTGCCAGCAGCGCCAGGGGGACATCCACAGATACGCAGTATTTT
17,TRBD2,-,TRBJ2-3,TRBV6-6,CASSYSTGGRGGDTQYF,TGTGCCAGCAGTTACTCGACCGGCGGGAGGGGGGGGGATACGCAGTATTTT
13,TRBD2,many,TRBJ2-1,TRBV7-7,CASSSGGGSEQFF,TGTGCTAGCAGCTCGGGGGGAGGGAGTGAGCAGTTCTTC
15,-,-,TRBJ1-1,TRBV5-1,CASSLAEGAMGEALF,TGCGCCAGCAGCTTGGCCGAGGGCGCCATGGGGGAAGCTTTGTTT
13,-,many,TRBJ2-7,TRBV6-1,CASRKAGNYEQYF,TGTGCCAGCAGGAAAGCGGGTAACTACGAGCAGTACTTC
15,-,few,TRBJ1-1,TRBV5-1,CASSLDTYSTPGAFF,TGCGCCAGCAGCTTGGACACTTATTCCACTCCAGGGGCTTTCTTT
15,-,many,TRBJ1-4,TRBV20-1,CSAANREDSNEKLFF,TGCAGTGCTGCCAACCGTGAGGACAGTAATGAAAAACTGTTTTTT
11,-,few,TRBJ2-1,TRBV4-1,CASSWGHEQFF,TGCGCCAGCAGCTGGGGCCATGAGCAGTTCTTC
14,-,-,TRBJ1-5,TRBV12-3/TRBV12-4,CASRPGQLDQPQHF,TGTGCCAGCAGACCCGGACAGCTGGATCAGCCCCAGCATTTT
14,-,many,TRBJ2-3,TRBV5-1,CASSSNRDRDTQYF,TGCGCCAGCAGCTCGAACAGAGACCGCGATACGCAGTATTTT
14,TRBD2,many,TRBJ2-7,TRBV5-4,CASSYSGSPYEQYF,TGTGCCAGCAGCTATAGCGGGAGCCCCTACGAGCAGTACTTC
14,TRBD2,large,TRBJ2-7,TRBV13,CASSSGLAGDEQYF,TGTGCCAGCAGCTCGGGACTAGCGGGAGATGAGCAGTACTTC
9,-,-,TRBJ2-7,TRBV11-3,CRQSYEHHF,TGTAGGCAGTCCTACGAGCACCACTTC
14,-,-,TRBJ2-2,TRBV9,CASSEGDLGAELFF,TGTGCCAGCAGCGAGGGCGACCTCGGGGCGGAGCTGTTTTTT
12,-,many,TRBJ1-2,TRBV15,CATSSEGFGYTF,TGTGCCACCAGCTCGGAAGGGTTTGGCTACACCTTC
13,TRBD1,many,TRBJ1-1,TRBV10-3,CATKGQGNTEAFF,TGTGCCACCAAAGGACAGGGGAACACTGAAGCTTTCTTT
14,-,few,TRBJ2-3,TRBV7-6,CASSLGTLTDTQYF,TGTGCCAGCAGCTTAGGGACCCTCACAGATACGCAGTATTTT
15,TRBD2,many,TRBJ2-7,TRBV20-1,CSAEPLAGGRNEQYF,TGCAGTGCTGAACCACTAGCGGGAGGGAGGAACGAGCAGTACTTC
13,TRBD1,many,TRBJ1-2,TRBV12-3/TRBV12-4,CASTRQGILGYTF,TGTGCCAGCACCCGACAGGGGATTCTTGGCTACACCTTC
17,TRBD2,-,TRBJ2-3,TRBV13,CASSPPRERDSTDTQYF,TGTGCCAGCAGCCCCCCGAGGGAGCGGGACAGCACAGATACGCAGTATTTT
17,TRBD2,few,TRBJ2-1,TRBV9,CASSLGTSGRFTMEQFF,TGTGCCAGCAGCCTGGGGACTAGCGGGAGGTTTACAATGGAGCAGTTCTTC